These 15 T cell receptor beta chains came from one sample sequenced in a study of blood T cell repertoires in COVID-19. Clones were read by immunoSEQ multiplex PCR, and TCRdb kept only the in-frame ones, dropping some. This table has under 400,000 clones, around 90% appearing once. What was sequenced was peripheral blood. The receptors stem from a man aged 18 to 30 with active or convalescent COVID-19.

This clone was seen only once. The gene calls are TRBV6-2 or TRBV6-3 and TRBJ1-2; tentatively, D is TRBD1 (6 bases). The V end was cut by 2 bases, the J end by 7 bases, with 11 bases between. The CDR3 loop spans 13 amino acids. The germline V gene has CDR1 MNHEY and CDR2 SVGEGT. CDR3 sequence (DNA): TGTGCCAGCAGTTACCGGGGGGCGATTGGCTACACCTTC. Translating it yields CASSYRGAIGYTF.

V usage is TRBV5-5 and J usage is TRBJ2-4; no reliable D call. The length of the CDR3 is 12 residues. In germline, CDR1 is SGHKS, CDR2 YYEKEE (reference sequence). Trimming took off 2 bases at V and 6 bases at J, with 6 bases between the two ends. CDR3 sequence: CASSFAVNIQYF. The CDR3 region has the DNA TGTGCCAGCAGCTTTGCAGTAAACATTCAGTACTTC.

DNA of the CDR3: TGCGCCAGCAAGAGGGCCCAGGCTTTAGATGGCTACACCTTC. It translates to CASKRAQALDGYTF. The V and J genes are TRBV5-1 and TRBJ1-2; D call uncertain. The CDR3 runs to 14 residues. Trimming pared 6 bases from V and 6 bases from J, leaving 18 bases between. Germline-derived CDR1 and CDR2 are SGHRS and YFSETQ.

The chain couples TRBV24-1 to TRBJ1-4; D perhaps matches TRBD1 (6 bases). Trimming removed 3 bases at V and 12 bases at J, with 13 bases between. Germline assignment: CDR1 KGHDR and CDR2 SFDVKD. This CDR3 region has 13 residues. The CDR3 DNA sequence: TGTGCCACCAGTGATCAGTCAGCAGGGGAACTGTTTTTT. It encodes CATSDQSAGELFF.

This clone appeared a few times. This chain uses TRBV12-3 or TRBV12-4 with TRBJ2-7, with TRBD1 as a possible D gene (5 bases). The germline V and J ends were trimmed by 8 bases and 2 bases, with 10 bases remaining between them. The CDR3 has 12 amino acids. CDR3 residues: CASCRQTYEQYF. DNA for the CDR3: TGTGCCAGCTGCCGACAGACCTACGAGCAGTACTTC.

This clone is a singleton in its sample. At one boundary the junction diverges from the germline segment, which might be a read error. DNA for the CDR3: TGTGCCAGCAGCCTAGCGGTAGCCTACGAGCAGTACTTC. Amino acid sequence: CASSLAVAYEQYF. The V gene is TRBV7-9, the J gene TRBJ2-7, with TRBD2 identical over 7 bases. This CDR3 is built from 13 residues. Germline V gives CDR1 SEHNR, CDR2 FQNEAQ (reference sequence). The full variable domain, completed using reference TRBV7-9 and TRBJ2-7, is DTGVSQNPRHKITKRGQNVTFRCDPISEHNRLYWYRQTLGQGPEFLTYFQNEAQLEKSRLLSDRFSAERPKGSFSTLEIQRTEQGDSAMYLCASSLAVAYEQYFGPGTRLTVT.

CDR3 amino acids: CASIAGAPGNTIYF. The CDR3 nucleotides are TGTGCCAGTATCGCGGGGGCCCCTGGAAACACCATATATTTT. The rearrangement links TRBV19 to TRBJ1-3; perhaps TRBD1 as D (6 bases). The CDR3 is 14 amino acids. Looked up from germline, CDR1 is LNHDA and CDR2 is SQIVND (reference sequence). The V end lost 7 bases, the J end lost 2 bases, and 12 bases lay between the germline ends.

This chain links TRBV12-3 or TRBV12-4 with TRBJ2-1, with 7 bases fitting TRBD2. CDR3 length: 12 residues. V lost 5 bases to trimming and J lost 10 bases; unmatched junction nucleotides: 5. CDR3 DNA sequence: TGTGCCAGCAGTCCGGGACTAACAGAGCAGTTCTTC. Its protein is CASSPGLTEQFF.

The genes are TRBV3-1 (or the pseudogene TRBV3-2) and TRBJ1-3; 7 nucleotides line up with TRBD1. Trimming took 0 bases from V and 1 from J; bases not matched to a gene: 6. This CDR3 is built from 17 residues. Per germline, CDR1 LGHDT and CDR2 YNNKEL (reference sequence). The CDR3 sequence is CASSQDPGTDSGNTIYF. CDR3 coding DNA: TGTGCCAGCAGCCAAGACCCCGGGACAGATTCTGGAAACACCATATATTTT.

In regard to this clone: This CDR3 is also generated by other DNA sequences in the sample. This CDR3 is CASSLAGVNTEAFF. The CDR3 bases are TGTGCCAGCAGCTTAGCAGGGGTGAACACTGAAGCTTTCTTT. J is TRBJ1-1 and V is TRBV7-2, with D perhaps TRBD1 (5 bases). There are 14 residues in the CDR3. In germline, CDR1 is SGHTA, CDR2 FQGNSA. The V end was cut by 0 bases, the J end by 0 bases, with 5 bases between.

V gene TRBV18 combines with J gene TRBJ1-3; 10 nucleotides agree with TRBD1. The CDR3 covers 17 residues. Trimming removed 4 bases from V and 0 bases from J; junction bases left unmatched: 6. Germline CDR1 reads KGHSH; CDR2 reads LQKENI. The CDR3 reads CASSLRDRGLSGNTIYF. The CDR3 DNA sequence: TGTGCCAGCTCACTCCGGGACAGGGGACTCTCTGGAAACACCATATATTTT.

This chain links TRBV25-1 with TRBJ1-3; D gene uncertain. Trimming removed 3 bases from V and 0 bases from J, with 15 bases in between. Germline V CDR1 and CDR2: MGHDK, SYGVNS. The CDR3 covers 17 residues. The CDR3 region has the DNA TGTGCCAGCAGTGATGGCTTGGAGTACTCCTCTGGAAACACCATATATTTT. Protein product: CASSDGLEYSSGNTIYF.

Only a few counts were recorded for this clone. The V gene is TRBV18, the J gene TRBJ1-6, with 7 bases aligning to TRBD1. The CDR3 sequence is 14 residues long. CDR1 is KGHSH, CDR2 LQKENI, per germline. Trimming at V came to 6 bases and at J to 10 bases, leaving 9 bases not matched to a gene. The CDR3 DNA sequence: TGTGCCAGCTCTCTCGGTCAGGGGGGCTCACCCCTCCACTTT. This codes for CASSLGQGGSPLHF.

CDR3 sequence: CASSAGVAGANVLTF. In DNA, the CDR3 is TGTGCCAGCAGCGCAGGGGTTGCTGGGGCCAACGTCCTGACTTTC. The chain has TRBV6-4 and TRBJ2-6; tentative D call: TRBD1 (6 bases). The CDR3 runs 15 residues. V lost 6 bases, J lost 2 bases, and 11 bases lay in between. Germline CDR1 reads MRHNA; CDR2 reads SNTAGT.

The rearrangement links TRBV19 to TRBJ2-7, with 8 bases fitting TRBD1. Per germline, CDR1 LNHDA and CDR2 SQIVND (reference sequence). This CDR3 region has 15 residues. With V trimmed by 2 bases and J by 3 bases, 6 bases remained unmatched. This CDR3 is CASSITGTGSYEQYF. The CDR3 DNA reads TGTGCCAGTAGTATAACGGGGACAGGCAGCTACGAGCAGTACTTC.